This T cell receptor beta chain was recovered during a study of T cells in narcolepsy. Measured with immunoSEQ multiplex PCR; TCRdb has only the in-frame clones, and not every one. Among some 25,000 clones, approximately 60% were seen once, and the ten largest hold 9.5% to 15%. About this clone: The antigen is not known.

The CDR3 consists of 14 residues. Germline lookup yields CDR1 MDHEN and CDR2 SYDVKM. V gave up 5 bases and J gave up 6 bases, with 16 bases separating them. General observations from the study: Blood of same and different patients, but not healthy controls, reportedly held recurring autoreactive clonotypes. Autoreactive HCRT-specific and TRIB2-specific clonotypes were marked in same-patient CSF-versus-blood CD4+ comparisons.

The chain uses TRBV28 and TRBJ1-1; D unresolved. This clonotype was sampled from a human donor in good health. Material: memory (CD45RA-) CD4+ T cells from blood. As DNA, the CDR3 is TGTGCCAGCAGTCCCTATAACGGGGTTGCTGAAGCTTTCTTT. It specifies CASSPYNGVAEAFF.